This entry features one T cell receptor beta chain sequence. Its target is unknown. The sample originates from a study of cytomegalovirus exposure and HLA in healthy donors. Study-wide points: The productive fraction for most TCR beta V segments was about 90% or about 30% in an earlier analysis. In a later analysis, TCR association rates varied by HLA locus: DRB1 most, HLA-C fewest.

PCR was performed using 60 Vbeta and 13 Jbeta primers. TCRdb's table, derived via immunoSEQ multiplex PCR, lists solely in-frame clones and lacks some. The sample has around 100,000 clones; 70% are singletons. V was cut by 6 bases and J by 5 bases, with 28 bases left in between. Germline V CDR1 and CDR2: MGHRA, YSYEKL. The CDR3 contains 18 residues. The chain carries TRBV4-1 and TRBJ2-5; TRBD2 is a possible D gene (6 bases). Sequences were obtained from PBMCs. The sequence came from a man in his forties in good health and CMV-seropositive. CDR3 amino acids: CASSSIFRLEAGGETQYF. The CDR3 DNA is TGCGCCAGCAGTTCGATCTTTAGGCTTGAAGCGGGTGGTGAGACCCAGTACTTC.